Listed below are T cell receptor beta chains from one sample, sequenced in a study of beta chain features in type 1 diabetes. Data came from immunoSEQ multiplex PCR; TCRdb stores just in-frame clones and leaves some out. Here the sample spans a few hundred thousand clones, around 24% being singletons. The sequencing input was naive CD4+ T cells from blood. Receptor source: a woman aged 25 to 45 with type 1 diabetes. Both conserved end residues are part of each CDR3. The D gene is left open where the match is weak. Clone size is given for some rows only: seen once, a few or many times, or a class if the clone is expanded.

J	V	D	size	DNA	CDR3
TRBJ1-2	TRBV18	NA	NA	TGTGCCAGCTCACTCGGTGACTATGGCTACACCTTC	CASSLGDYGYTF
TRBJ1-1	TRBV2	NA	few	TGTGCCAGCATTTCAGTGAACACTGAAGCTTTCTTT	CASISVNTEAFF
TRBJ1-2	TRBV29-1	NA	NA	TGCAGCGTCCATTTTGAGGGGAGGGACTATGGCTACACCTTC	CSVHFEGRDYGYTF
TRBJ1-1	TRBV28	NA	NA	TGTGCCAGCAGTCCAGGGGTGGACACTGAAGCTTTCTTT	CASSPGVDTEAFF
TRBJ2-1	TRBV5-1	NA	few	TGCGCCAGCAGCTTCGACACGCCGGCCTACAATGAGCAGTTCTTC	CASSFDTPAYNEQFF
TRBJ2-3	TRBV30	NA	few	TGTGCCTGGACCGCAGGGGCCACTACAGATACGCAGTATTTT	CAWTAGATTDTQYF
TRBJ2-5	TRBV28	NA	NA	TGTGCCAGCAGTCCCCATGGAGGTCAAGAGACCCAGTACTTC	CASSPHGGQETQYF
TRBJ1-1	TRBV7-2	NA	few	TGTGCCAGCAGCTTCGTGGGGGGTACGAACACTGAAGCTTTCTTT	CASSFVGGTNTEAFF
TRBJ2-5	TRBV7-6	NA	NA	TGTGCCAGCACCACGCCTACAGGGATAAAGACCCAGTACTTC	CASTTPTGIKTQYF
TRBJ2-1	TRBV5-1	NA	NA	TGCGCCAGCAGCATCCTAGGCGATGAGCAGTTCTTC	CASSILGDEQFF
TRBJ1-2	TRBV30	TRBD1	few	TGTGCCTGGAGAGAGCCCCCAGGGGGTGGCTACACCTTC	CAWREPPGGGYTF
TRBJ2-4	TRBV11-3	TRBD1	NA	TGTGCCAGCAGCTTCCTGGGGGACAGGGGAAACATTCAGTACTTC	CASSFLGDRGNIQYF
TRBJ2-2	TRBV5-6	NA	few	TGTGCCAGCAGCTGGACAGCTCCGAACACCGGGGAGCTGTTTTTT	CASSWTAPNTGELFF
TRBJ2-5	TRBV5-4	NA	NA	TGTGCCAGCAGCTTGGACTCTAGCGTCGAGACCCAGTACTTC	CASSLDSSVETQYF
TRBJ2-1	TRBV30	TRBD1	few	TGTGCCTGGAACCGGGACAGGGGGCGTAATGAGCAGTTCTTC	CAWNRDRGRNEQFF
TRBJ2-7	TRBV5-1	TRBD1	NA	TGCGCCAGCAGCCCAGGACAGGGGATTAACGAGCAGTACTTC	CASSPGQGINEQYF
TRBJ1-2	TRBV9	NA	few	TGTGCCAGCAGCGCCAGGGACGGAGGGATCTATGGCTACACCTTC	CASSARDGGIYGYTF
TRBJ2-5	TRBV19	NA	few	TGTGCCAGTAGTATTGGCCTAGCGGAGACCCAGTACTTC	CASSIGLAETQYF
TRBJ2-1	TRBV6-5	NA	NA	TGTGCCAGCAGTTACTCGATCCCTAGCGCCTACAATGAGCAGTTCTTC	CASSYSIPSAYNEQFF
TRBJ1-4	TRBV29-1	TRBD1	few	TGCAGCGTTGAGGGACAGGGGAACCGGAAACTGTTTTTT	CSVEGQGNRKLFF
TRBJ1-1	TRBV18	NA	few	TGTGCCAGCCGGGTCCTCCTGGACACTGAAGCTTTCTTT	CASRVLLDTEAFF
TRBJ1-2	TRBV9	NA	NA	TGTGCCAGCAGCGTAGGCTCGGACTATGGCTACACCTTC	CASSVGSDYGYTF
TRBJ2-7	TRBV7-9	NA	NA	TGTGCCAGCAGCTTAGCATTTCCGACAGGTGGTATCTACGAGCAGTACTTC	CASSLAFPTGGIYEQYF
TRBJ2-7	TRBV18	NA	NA	TGTGCCAGCTCACCACTAACGGGAGATGCCTTTCGGGAGCAGTACTTC	CASSPLTGDAFREQYF
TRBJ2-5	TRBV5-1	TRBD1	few	TGCGCCAGCAGCTACGGACAGGGGGCGCGTCCGGAGACCCAGTACTTC	CASSYGQGARPETQYF
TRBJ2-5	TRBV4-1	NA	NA	TGCGCCAGCAGAGAGAGCGGCCAAGAGACCCAGTACTTC	CASRESGQETQYF
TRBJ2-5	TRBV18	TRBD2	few	TGTGCCAGCTCACCAGTAGCGGGAGTCACAGGAGAGACCCAGTACTTC	CASSPVAGVTGETQYF
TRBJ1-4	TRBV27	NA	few	TGTGCCAGCAGTTCTCAGGGTCGTAGTATGATAAGGAATGAAAAACTGTTTTTT	CASSSQGRSMIRNEKLFF
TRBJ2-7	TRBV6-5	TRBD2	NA	TGTGCCAGCCGAGGGGTAGCGGGAGAAGTTGAGTACTTC	CASRGVAGEVEYF
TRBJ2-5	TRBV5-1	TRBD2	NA	TGCGCCAGCAGCCCACTACTAGCGGGAGTAACGGAGACCCAGTACTTC	CASSPLLAGVTETQYF
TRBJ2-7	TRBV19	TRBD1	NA	TGTGCCAGTAGTATGCGGGACAGGGCCGACGAGCAGTACTTC	CASSMRDRADEQYF